The 23 T cell receptor beta chains listed next were all sequenced from one sample in a study of cytomegalovirus exposure and HLA in healthy donors (dated by TCRdb to about 2017). Library creation used the immunoSEQ multiplex PCR assay. A mixture of 60 forward primers for TCR Vbeta segments and 13 reverse primers for TCR Jbeta segments was used in the multiplex PCR. TCRdb carries this immuneACCESS record with in-frame sequences only. Its versions omit some clonotypes, under half of them owing to an unresolved V gene in the studies checked, with the rest unexplained. The sample table shows around 100,000 clones, and 76% are seen once. The ten largest clones capture 5% to 6% of the sample. Source material: PBMCs. The receptors come from a woman younger than 30 in good health and CMV-seropositive.

V is TRBV4-1 and J is TRBJ2-5; tentatively, D is TRBD1 (6 bases). Trimming left V 2 bases short and J 4 bases short, with 8 bases between. The CDR3 is 13 residues long. Germline CDR1 MGHRA, CDR2 YSYEKL. CDR3 nucleotides: TGCGCCAGCAGCCAATGGGGGCGAGAGACCCAGTACTTC. Translated, it gives CASSQWGRETQYF.

The chain recombines TRBV6-1 with TRBJ2-7, with 7 bases aligning to TRBD1. This CDR3 contains 13 residues. In germline, CDR1 is MNHNS, CDR2 SASEGT. Unmatched junction bases numbered 9, after V lost 10 bases and J lost 3 bases. This chain's CDR3 is CAIDRANHYEQYF. CDR3 coding DNA: TGTGCCATAGACAGGGCGAATCACTACGAGCAGTACTTC.

The gene calls are TRBV6-6 and TRBJ2-7; 11 nucleotides agree with TRBD2. V lost 5 bases to trimming and J lost 6 bases; unmatched junction nucleotides: 6. Germline CDR1 MNHNY, CDR2 SVGAGI (reference sequence). CDR3 size: 14 residues. The CDR3 reads CASSDTSGRGEQYF. For the CDR3, the DNA is TGTGCCAGCAGTGACACTAGCGGGAGAGGCGAGCAGTACTTC.

The V gene is TRBV6-4, the J gene TRBJ1-2, with TRBD1 matching 7 bases. This CDR3 is built from 14 residues. The V segment lost 4 bases and the J segment 7 bases; nucleotides outside the gene matches: 9. From germline, CDR1 is MRHNA and CDR2 SNTAGT. The CDR3 loop reads CASSGETGSFGYTF. CDR3 DNA: TGTGCCAGCAGTGGCGAGACAGGGTCCTTTGGCTACACCTTC.

This clone was seen a handful of times. J is TRBJ2-1 and V is TRBV9; D possibly corresponds to TRBD2 (6 bases). The V end was cut by 0 bases, the J end by 7 bases, with 11 bases between. Germline V gene lookup returns CDR1 SGDLS and CDR2 YYNGEE. The length of the CDR3 is 14 residues. The CDR3 reads CASSVGGARNEQFF. The CDR3 nucleotides are TGTGCCAGCAGCGTAGGCGGGGCTCGGAATGAGCAGTTCTTC. The full variable domain, its missing parts supplied by reference TRBV9 and TRBJ2-1, is DSGVTQTPKHLITATGQRVTLRCSPRSGDLSVYWYQQSLDQGLQFLIQYYNGEERAKGNILERFSAQQFPDLHSELNLSSLELGDSALYFCASSVGGARNEQFFGPGTRLTVL.

The chain employs TRBV19 and TRBJ1-5; possible D gene TRBD1, 5 bases. V shed 5 bases and J shed 0 bases, with 23 bases lying between them. The V gene's germline CDR1 is LNHDA and CDR2 SQIVND (reference sequence). The CDR3 length is 19 residues. CDR3 in DNA: TGTGCCAGTAGTCACAAATCTCTTACATCAGGGAATAGCAATCAGCCCCAGCATTTT. This sequence encodes CASSHKSLTSGNSNQPQHF.

This clone was counted between two and nine times. The chain has TRBV5-1 and TRBJ2-3; 8 bases are a match to TRBD1. Germline V gene data show CDR1 as SGHRS and CDR2 as YFSETQ. The CDR3 is made up of 16 amino acids. Losses at the gene ends were 4 bases for V and 4 bases for J; bases not matched to a gene: 11. The CDR3 region is CASSNPRGRGADTQYF. CDR3 sequence (DNA): TGCGCCAGCAGCAACCCCAGGGGGCGAGGCGCAGATACGCAGTATTTT.

This chain links TRBV9 with TRBJ1-1; the D is unclear. Germline V gives CDR1 SGDLS, CDR2 YYNGEE. Trimming cost V 0 bases and J 0 bases, with 12 bases left between them. This CDR3 has 16 amino acids. CDR3 loop: CASSVVPIRVNTEAFF. The CDR3 region has the DNA TGTGCCAGCAGCGTAGTCCCGATTAGAGTGAACACTGAAGCTTTCTTT.

The chain couples TRBV28 to TRBJ1-1; TRBD1 matches at 7 bases. After removal of 6 bases from V and 0 bases from J, the junction contained 10 bases not matched to a gene. The germline V gene has CDR1 MDHEN and CDR2 SYDVKM. The CDR3 spans 16 residues. The CDR3 loop is CASRLTGVYMNTEAFF. In DNA, the CDR3 is TGTGCCAGCAGACTCACAGGGGTTTATATGAACACTGAAGCTTTCTTT.

This clone was found a few times. This chain joins TRBV6-6 and TRBJ2-3, with D uncertain. The CDR3 is made up of 13 amino acids. Trimming stripped 5 bases from V and 7 bases from J, with 13 bases between. Germline V gene sequence: CDR1 MNHNY, CDR2 SVGAGI (reference sequence). The CDR3 here is CASSPDNDNTQYF. The CDR3 DNA sequence: TGTGCCAGCAGTCCTGATAACGACAATACGCAGTATTTT.

V is TRBV18 and J is TRBJ2-1; D gene unclear. CDR1 and CDR2 (germline): KGHSH, LQKENI. The V and J ends lost 1 base and 3 bases respectively, with 7 bases between them. The CDR3 has 14 residues. The CDR3 loop is CASSPLGSYNEQFF. DNA of the CDR3: TGTGCCAGCTCACCACTGGGCAGCTACAATGAGCAGTTCTTC.

The chain joins TRBV9 to TRBJ2-1; 7 nucleotides line up with TRBD2. This CDR3 is 14 amino acids long. The germline V gene encodes CDR1 SGDLS and CDR2 YYNGEE. V trimming: 3 bases; J trimming: 6 bases; junction bases outside the gene matches: 6. The CDR3 coding sequence is TGTGCCAGCAGCGAGCGGGACCCCTTCAATGAGCAGTTCTTC. Protein sequence: CASSERDPFNEQFF.

The chain carries TRBV14 and TRBJ2-3; D not resolved. CDR3 size: 14 residues. Trimming left V 3 bases short and J 2 bases short, with 9 bases between. CDR1 is SGHDN and CDR2 is FVKESK in the germline V gene. The CDR3 DNA follows: TGTGCCAGCAGCCAGGGCAGGCACACAGATACGCAGTATTTT. Protein product: CASSQGRHTDTQYF.

The chain joins TRBV30 to TRBJ2-3, with 7 bases identical to TRBD2. The CDR3 spans 13 residues. Germline V gives CDR1 GTSNPN, CDR2 SVGIG (reference sequence). Trimming took 2 bases from V and 3 from J; bases not matched to a gene: 2. CDR3 nucleotide sequence: TGTGCCTGGAGTTCTAGCGGAACAGATACGCAGTATTTT. Its translation is CAWSSSGTDTQYF.

The V gene is TRBV19, the J gene TRBJ2-7; 9 nucleotides line up with TRBD1. Looked up from germline, CDR1 is LNHDA and CDR2 is SQIVND (reference sequence). CDR3 size: 13 residues. V lost 6 bases to trimming and J lost 5 bases; unmatched junction nucleotides: 5. CDR3 protein: CASSGTGRDEQYF. The DNA for the CDR3 is TGTGCCAGTAGCGGGACAGGGAGGGACGAGCAGTACTTC.

The chain employs TRBV27 and TRBJ2-7, with 7 bases lining up with TRBD2. Germline values: CDR1 MNHEY, CDR2 SMNVEV (reference sequence). V shed 0 bases, J shed 2 bases, and the junction held 4 bases outside the gene matches. The CDR3 is 15 amino acids. For the CDR3, the DNA is TGTGCCAGCAGTTTATCCCTAGCGGCACCCTACGAGCAGTACTTC. This gives the protein CASSLSLAAPYEQYF.

This clone has a single count. This sequence joins TRBV6-1 and TRBJ2-7, with D possibly matching TRBD2 (5 bases). The V gene lost 5 bases and the J gene lost 3 bases, with 14 bases spanning the gap. The CDR3 contains 14 residues. From germline, CDR1 is MNHNS and CDR2 SASEGT. As DNA, the CDR3 is TGTGCCAGCAGTTCCGGGGAATTGTTCTACGAGCAGTACTTC. Protein product: CASSSGELFYEQYF.

V gene TRBV6-1 combines with J gene TRBJ2-7, with 10 bases fitting TRBD2. The CDR3 is 15 amino acids. The V gene's germline CDR1 is MNHNS and CDR2 SASEGT. V gave up 7 bases and J gave up 6 bases; unmatched junction bases: 12. CDR3 loop: CASIGASGSSTEQYF. For the CDR3, the DNA is TGTGCCAGCATAGGGGCTAGCGGGAGTAGTACCGAGCAGTACTTC.

This clone was observed a handful of times. The V and J genes are TRBV6-5 and TRBJ1-5; D unclear. The CDR3 spans 16 residues. Germline-derived CDR1 and CDR2 are MNHEY and SVGAGI. Trimming took 0 bases from V and 3 from J, leaving 12 bases between them. The CDR3 coding sequence is TGTGCCAGCAGTTACTCTACGTGGCGGAACAATCAGCCCCAGCATTTT. Translated: CASSYSTWRNNQPQHF.

The gene calls are TRBV2 and TRBJ1-1; 8 bases line up with TRBD1. V dropped 5 bases and J dropped 1; count of bases not matched to a gene: 6. Germline-derived CDR1 and CDR2 are SNHLY and FYNNEI. The CDR3 spans 15 residues. DNA for the CDR3: TGTGCCAGCAGTACCGAGACAGGGGCGAACACTGAAGCTTTCTTT. Translation gives CASSTETGANTEAFF.

The chain has TRBV28 and TRBJ1-1, with D unclear. Germline V gene lookup returns CDR1 MDHEN and CDR2 SYDVKM. The CDR3 is made up of 19 amino acids. V was shortened by 5 bases and J by 5 bases, with 30 bases between the two germline ends. The CDR3 bases are TGTGCCAGCAGTCCCCCGGGGTCTTCTCGAGGGTTGAGCGGAACTGAAGCTTTCTTT. Protein product: CASSPPGSSRGLSGTEAFF.

This clone has a handful of counts. This CDR3 reads CAWSSDYGGGAWGTDTQYF. Written as DNA, the CDR3 is TGTGCCTGGAGCTCTGATTACGGAGGGGGCGCCTGGGGCACAGATACGCAGTATTTT. This sequence joins TRBV30 and TRBJ2-3; maybe TRBD1 (7 bases). The CDR3 extends over 19 amino acids. The germline gives CDR1 GTSNPN, CDR2 SVGIG (reference sequence). Between the trimmed V and J ends, which lost 3 bases and 1 base, there was a span of 26 bases.

This rearrangement joins TRBV6-1 to TRBJ1-2; D not resolved. The CDR3 is 15 amino acids. Trimming shortened V by 3 bases and J by 7 bases, and 18 bases separated the two germline ends. Germline CDR1 MNHNS, CDR2 SASEGT. For the CDR3, the DNA is TGTGCCAGCAGTGAGAGCGGGTTGGGATTTACTGGCTACACCTTC. It encodes CASSESGLGFTGYTF.